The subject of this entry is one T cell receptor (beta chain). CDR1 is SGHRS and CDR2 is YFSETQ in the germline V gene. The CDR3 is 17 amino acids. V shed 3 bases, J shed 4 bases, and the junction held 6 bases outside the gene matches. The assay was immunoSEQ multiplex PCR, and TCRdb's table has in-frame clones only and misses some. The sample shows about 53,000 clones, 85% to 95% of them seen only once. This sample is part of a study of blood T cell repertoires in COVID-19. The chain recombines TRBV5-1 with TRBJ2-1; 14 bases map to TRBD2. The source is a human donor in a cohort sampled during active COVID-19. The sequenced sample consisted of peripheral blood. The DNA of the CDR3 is TGCGCCAGCAGCTACCGGACTAGCGGGAGGACATACAATGAGCAGTTCTTC. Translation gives CASSYRTSGRTYNEQFF.